Listed below are T cell receptor beta chains from one sample, sequenced in a study of regulatory T cells in long-lasting Graves disease. TCRdb processed the multiplex PCR reads anew with MiXCR; each CDR3 protein has one entry. The sample carries some 440,000 distinct CDR3 sequences, 20% recorded once. The sample was peripheral blood mononuclear cells (PBMCs), taken when the disease was refractory, from a patient treated with antithyroid drugs. The receptor source for this set is a female donor with Graves disease. The CDR3 runs from the conserved cysteine through the conserved F or W. The order of the fields is CDR3 length, clone size, J gene, V gene, D gene, CDR3 protein, CDR3 DNA. A D gene is named only where the DNA matches it firmly. The size entry is marked missing in some rows and otherwise reads once, few, many or a size class.

length: 14; size: -; J: TRBJ2-2; V: TRBV5-1; D: -; CDR3: CASSLLGGYGELFF; DNA: TGTGCCAGCAGCTTGTTAGGGGGTTACGGGGAGCTGTTTTTT
length: 15; size: many; J: TRBJ2-5; V: TRBV28; D: -; CDR3: CASSLNQDTQETQYF; DNA: TGTGCCAGCAGTTTAAACCAGGATACACAAGAGACCCAGTACTTC
length: 14; size: few; J: TRBJ1-1; V: TRBV6-2/TRBV6-3; D: -; CDR3: CASSYTRVNTEAFF; DNA: TGTGCCAGCAGTTACACCCGGGTGAACACTGAAGCTTTCTTT
length: 11; size: many; J: TRBJ1-1; V: TRBV28; D: -; CDR3: CASAGFGEAFF; DNA: TGTGCCAGCGCAGGGTTCGGTGAAGCTTTCTTT
length: 16; size: -; J: TRBJ2-3; V: TRBV28; D: -; CDR3: CASSLPGPGGTDTQYF; DNA: TGTGCCAGCAGTTTACCTGGCCCCGGTGGCACAGATACGCAGTATTTT
length: 15; size: -; J: TRBJ2-1; V: TRBV19; D: TRBD2; CDR3: CASSFLTSGRSEQFF; DNA: TGTGCCAGTAGTTTCCTTACTAGCGGGAGAAGTGAGCAGTTCTTC
length: 18; size: few; J: TRBJ2-7; V: TRBV7-2; D: TRBD1; CDR3: CASSLPQNQGVGTYEQYF; DNA: TGTGCCAGCAGCCTTCCCCAGAATCAGGGGGTTGGCACCTACGAGCAGTACTTC
length: 14; size: few; J: TRBJ1-5; V: TRBV6-5; D: -; CDR3: CASSYWTVNQPQHF; DNA: TGTGCCAGCAGTTACTGGACAGTAAATCAGCCCCAGCATTTT
length: 14; size: once; J: TRBJ1-2; V: TRBV7-3; D: -; CDR3: CDSSLIPGNYGYTF; DNA: TGTGACAGCAGCTTAATCCCAGGGAACTATGGCTACACCTTC
length: 15; size: few; J: TRBJ1-4; V: TRBV24-1; D: TRBD1; CDR3: CATSDSGTENEKLFF; DNA: TGTGCCACCAGTGACTCCGGGACAGAAAATGAAAAACTGTTTTTT
length: 17; size: once; J: TRBJ2-4; V: TRBV14; D: -; CDR3: CASSQQTGTLAKNIQYF; DNA: TGTGCCAGCAGCCAACAAACCGGGACCCTAGCCAAAAACATTCAGTACTTC
length: 15; size: few; J: TRBJ2-1; V: TRBV27; D: -; CDR3: CASSQRQTSYNEQFF; DNA: TGTGCCAGCAGTCAGAGACAGACCTCCTACAATGAGCAGTTCTTC
length: 13; size: few; J: TRBJ1-4; V: TRBV29-1; D: TRBD1; CDR3: CSARDRGREKLFF; DNA: TGCAGCGCTCGGGACAGGGGGCGAGAAAAACTGTTTTTT
length: 17; size: -; J: TRBJ2-3; V: TRBV6-2/TRBV6-3; D: TRBD1; CDR3: CASSYSPAGGGTDTQYF; DNA: TGTGCCAGCAGTTACAGCCCGGCAGGGGGTGGCACAGATACGCAGTATTTT
length: 14; size: few; J: TRBJ1-5; V: TRBV19; D: TRBD1; CDR3: CATTDRVEGQPQHF; DNA: TGTGCCACCACGGACAGGGTGGAGGGGCAGCCCCAGCATTTT
length: 16; size: many; J: TRBJ2-6; V: TRBV28; D: -; CDR3: CASSDLTVPGANVLTF; DNA: TGTGCCAGCAGCGACTTGACAGTCCCTGGGGCCAACGTCCTGACTTTC
length: 17; size: -; J: TRBJ2-2; V: TRBV6-5; D: TRBD2; CDR3: CASSYFPLAGRIGELFF; DNA: TGTGCCAGCAGTTACTTTCCCCTAGCGGGAAGGATCGGGGAGCTGTTTTTT
length: 13; size: -; J: TRBJ1-3; V: TRBV5-6; D: -; CDR3: CASSTGLGNTIYF; DNA: TGTGCCAGCAGCACAGGGCTGGGAAACACCATATATTTT
length: 14; size: many; J: TRBJ1-4; V: TRBV3-1; D: TRBD1; CDR3: CASSPGTGRRGLFF; DNA: TGTGCCAGCAGCCCCGGGACAGGGCGGAGGGGACTGTTTTTT
length: 13; size: -; J: TRBJ2-5; V: TRBV7-3; D: -; CDR3: CASSPGHGETQYF; DNA: TGTGCCAGCAGCCCCGGACATGGGGAGACCCAGTACTTC
length: 15; size: -; J: TRBJ2-3; V: TRBV7-9; D: -; CDR3: CASREQRVSTDTQYF; DNA: TGTGCCAGCAGGGAGCAGCGAGTATCCACAGATACGCAGTATTTT
length: 17; size: many; J: TRBJ2-1; V: TRBV11-2; D: TRBD2; CDR3: CASSLRTSGRVGGEQFF; DNA: TGTGCCAGCAGCCTCAGGACTAGCGGGAGGGTAGGGGGTGAGCAGTTCTTC
length: 15; size: -; J: TRBJ1-2; V: TRBV25-1; D: -; CDR3: CASSRNPMTENGYTF; DNA: TGTGCCAGCAGTCGGAACCCTATGACAGAGAACGGCTACACCTTC
length: 15; size: -; J: TRBJ1-1; V: TRBV7-3; D: -; CDR3: CASSPHQGRNTEAFF; DNA: TGTGCCAGCAGCCCACACCAGGGAAGGAACACTGAAGCTTTCTTT
length: 14; size: -; J: TRBJ2-5; V: TRBV10-2; D: -; CDR3: CASSEGAYQETQYF; DNA: TGCGCCAGCAGTGAGGGAGCGTACCAAGAGACCCAGTACTTC
length: 12; size: many; J: TRBJ1-5; V: TRBV28; D: -; CDR3: CASAQGNQPQHF; DNA: TGTGCCAGCGCACAGGGAAATCAGCCCCAGCATTTT
length: 16; size: many; J: TRBJ2-5; V: TRBV20-1; D: TRBD1; CDR3: CSARSTYRQGWETQYF; DNA: TGCAGTGCTAGAAGCACTTATCGACAGGGCTGGGAGACCCAGTACTTC
length: 15; size: -; J: TRBJ2-3; V: TRBV6-1; D: TRBD1; CDR3: CASKEGTGVMSTQYF; DNA: TGTGCCAGCAAAGAGGGGACAGGGGTGATGAGTACGCAGTATTTT
length: 14; size: -; J: TRBJ1-3; V: TRBV20-1; D: -; CDR3: CSAMRSGSGNTIYF; DNA: TGCAGTGCTATGAGATCAGGCTCTGGAAACACCATATATTTT
length: 11; size: many; J: TRBJ1-2; V: TRBV28; D: -; CDR3: CASSLMGSYTF; DNA: TGTGCCAGCAGTTTAATGGGAAGCTACACCTTC
length: 16; size: many; J: TRBJ2-7; V: TRBV28; D: -; CDR3: CASSVLRLGGPYEQYF; DNA: TGTGCCAGCAGTGTCCTCAGGCTTGGTGGGCCCTACGAGCAGTACTTC
length: 13; size: few; J: TRBJ1-4; V: TRBV6-5; D: -; CDR3: CASSYLGDEKLFF; DNA: TGTGCCAGCAGTTACCTGGGGGATGAAAAACTGTTTTTT
length: 16; size: many; J: TRBJ2-4; V: TRBV6-1; D: -; CDR3: CASSLPLRRAKNIQYF; DNA: TGTGCCAGCAGTCTCCCGCTTCGTCGGGCCAAAAACATTCAGTACTTC
length: 14; size: few; J: TRBJ2-7; V: TRBV10-3; D: -; CDR3: CAIMTEGGSGEQYF; DNA: TGTGCCATCATGACGGAGGGGGGCTCGGGCGAGCAGTACTTC
length: 16; size: -; J: TRBJ1-2; V: TRBV6-1; D: TRBD1; CDR3: CASSGALGRGAYGYTF; DNA: TGTGCCAGCAGCGGGGCCCTCGGCAGGGGGGCCTATGGCTACACCTTC
length: 18; size: many; J: TRBJ2-5; V: TRBV20-1; D: TRBD2; CDR3: CSARDLLAGEAMQETQYF; DNA: TGCAGTGCTAGAGATCTGCTAGCGGGTGAGGCTATGCAAGAGACCCAGTACTTC
length: 13; size: many; J: TRBJ1-5; V: TRBV12-3/TRBV12-4; D: -; CDR3: CASSPEANQPQHF; DNA: TGTGCCAGCAGCCCCGAGGCTAATCAGCCCCAGCATTTT
length: 14; size: many; J: TRBJ2-2; V: TRBV7-9; D: -; CDR3: CASSHSVVPGELFF; DNA: TGTGCCAGCAGCCACAGTGTGGTCCCCGGGGAGCTGTTTTTT
length: 12; size: few; J: TRBJ2-4; V: TRBV12-3/TRBV12-4; D: -; CDR3: CASRQASNIQYF; DNA: TGTGCCAGCAGACAGGCTTCTAACATTCAGTACTTC
length: 13; size: many; J: TRBJ1-1; V: TRBV19; D: -; CDR3: CASNNKGVTEAFF; DNA: TGTGCCAGTAATAACAAGGGAGTGACTGAAGCTTTCTTT
length: 16; size: many; J: TRBJ2-5; V: TRBV12-3/TRBV12-4; D: TRBD1; CDR3: CASSFTAGGGGETQYF; DNA: TGTGCCAGCAGTTTCACGGCAGGGGGTGGGGGAGAGACCCAGTACTTC
length: 16; size: -; J: TRBJ2-7; V: TRBV11-1; D: TRBD1; CDR3: CASSLERTGALYELYF; DNA: TGTGCCAGCAGCTTAGAGAGGACAGGGGCCCTCTACGAGCTGTACTTC
length: 13; size: few; J: TRBJ1-2; V: TRBV5-4; D: -; CDR3: CASSGWRGYGYTF; DNA: TGTGCCAGCAGCGGTTGGAGGGGCTATGGCTACACCTTC
length: 17; size: -; J: TRBJ1-4; V: TRBV4-3; D: TRBD1; CDR3: CASSPAGTGALSEKLFF; DNA: TGCGCCAGCAGCCCAGCCGGGACAGGGGCCCTTTCAGAAAAACTGTTTTTT
length: 13; size: many; J: TRBJ1-2; V: TRBV20-1; D: -; CDR3: CSAPRGLNYGYTF; DNA: TGCAGTGCCCCTCGGGGCCTGAACTATGGCTACACCTTC
length: 13; size: many; J: TRBJ2-7; V: TRBV11-2; D: TRBD2; CDR3: CASSLGLVYEQYF; DNA: TGTGCCAGCAGCTTGGGACTAGTCTACGAGCAGTACTTC
length: 12; size: -; J: TRBJ2-1; V: TRBV11-2; D: TRBD2; CDR3: CASSRWTSEQFF; DNA: TGTGCCAGCAGCCGATGGACTAGCGAGCAGTTCTTC